Listed below are T cell receptor beta chains from one sample, sequenced in a study of T cells in Graves' hyperthyroidism and ophthalmopathy. TCRdb passed the multiplex PCR reads through MiXCR, listing each CDR3 protein once. The data hold around 500,000 distinct CDR3 sequences, with approximately 15% observed a single time. The sequencing sample was made of blood. All receptors come from a woman in her thirties or forties with Graves' hyperthyroidism. Both conserved end residues are trimmed from each CDR3. The D gene is left open where the match is weak.

len: 12; d_gene: .; v_gene: TRBV29-1; CDR3aa: SVTQGIRNTEAF
len: 12; d_gene: .; v_gene: TRBV6-5; CDR3aa: ASSYRPYRGKAF
len: 11; d_gene: TRBD2; v_gene: TRBV20-1; CDR3aa: SARGGRSETQY
len: 14; d_gene: TRBD2; v_gene: TRBV3-1; CDR3aa: ASSQGGLAGVDTQY
len: 12; d_gene: .; v_gene: TRBV28; CDR3aa: ASSLGADTDTQY
len: 12; d_gene: .; v_gene: TRBV18; CDR3aa: ASSRNQYQETQY
len: 15; d_gene: TRBD1; v_gene: TRBV6-2/TRBV6-3; CDR3aa: ASSYAGQGPSTDTQY
len: 13; d_gene: TRBD2; v_gene: TRBV20-1; CDR3aa: SATGLAGVDGELF
len: 13; d_gene: .; v_gene: TRBV27; CDR3aa: ASSLAGFSSYEQY
len: 12; d_gene: .; v_gene: TRBV5-1; CDR3aa: ASSLGADAETQY
len: 12; d_gene: TRBD1; v_gene: TRBV2; CDR3aa: ASRLGQGAGEQY
len: 11; d_gene: .; v_gene: TRBV7-2; CDR3aa: ASSLEASRPQH
len: 11; d_gene: .; v_gene: TRBV27; CDR3aa: ASSFFNSHEQY
len: 10; d_gene: TRBD1; v_gene: TRBV20-1; CDR3aa: SARTGGQPQH
len: 13; d_gene: .; v_gene: TRBV4-2; CDR3aa: ASSQESSGANVLT
len: 16; d_gene: TRBD1; v_gene: TRBV28; CDR3aa: ASSLAQAGGDINEKLF
len: 12; d_gene: .; v_gene: TRBV7-8; CDR3aa: ASSLTANTYEQY
len: 13; d_gene: .; v_gene: TRBV7-7; CDR3aa: ASSQSSQPTDTQY
len: 13; d_gene: .; v_gene: TRBV19; CDR3aa: ASSIGDQGADTQY
len: 15; d_gene: .; v_gene: TRBV28; CDR3aa: ASSLLAGSSGANVLT
len: 14; d_gene: .; v_gene: TRBV11-2; CDR3aa: ASSFRRNELTGELF
len: 13; d_gene: TRBD1; v_gene: TRBV6-2/TRBV6-3; CDR3aa: ASSNRGASYNEQF
len: 13; d_gene: TRBD2; v_gene: TRBV7-8; CDR3aa: ASSPRVAGAFEQY
len: 14; d_gene: TRBD1; v_gene: TRBV3-1; CDR3aa: ASSRGTGDLSGEQY
len: 11; d_gene: .; v_gene: TRBV29-1; CDR3aa: SATTDSNQPQH
len: 13; d_gene: .; v_gene: TRBV28; CDR3aa: ASSSSIRDPSRQY
len: 10; d_gene: .; v_gene: TRBV24-1; CDR3aa: ATSRQNQPQH
len: 13; d_gene: TRBD2; v_gene: TRBV5-1; CDR3aa: ASFQVAGTSDTQY
len: 11; d_gene: TRBD1; v_gene: TRBV2; CDR3aa: ARLTGQIYEQY